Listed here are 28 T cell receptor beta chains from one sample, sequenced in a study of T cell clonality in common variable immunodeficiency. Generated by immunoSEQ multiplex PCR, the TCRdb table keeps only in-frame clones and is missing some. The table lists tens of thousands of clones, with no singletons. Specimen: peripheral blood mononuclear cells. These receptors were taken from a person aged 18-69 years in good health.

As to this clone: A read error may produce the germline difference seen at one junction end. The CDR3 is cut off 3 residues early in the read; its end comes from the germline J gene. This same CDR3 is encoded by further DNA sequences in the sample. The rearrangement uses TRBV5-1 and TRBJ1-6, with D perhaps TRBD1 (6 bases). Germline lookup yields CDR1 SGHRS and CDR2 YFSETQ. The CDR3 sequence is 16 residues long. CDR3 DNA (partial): TGTGCCAGCAGCTTGGGGGCGGGTGTCGTTGATTCACCC. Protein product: CASSLGAGVVDSP. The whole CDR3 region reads CASSLGAGVVDSPLHF. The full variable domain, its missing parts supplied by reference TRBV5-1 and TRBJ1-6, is KAGVTQTPRYLIKTRGQQVTLSCSPISGHRSVSWYQQTPGQGLQFLFEYFSETQRNKGNFPGRFSGRQFSNSRSEMNVSTLELGDSALYLCASSLGAGVVDSPLHFGNGTRLTVT.

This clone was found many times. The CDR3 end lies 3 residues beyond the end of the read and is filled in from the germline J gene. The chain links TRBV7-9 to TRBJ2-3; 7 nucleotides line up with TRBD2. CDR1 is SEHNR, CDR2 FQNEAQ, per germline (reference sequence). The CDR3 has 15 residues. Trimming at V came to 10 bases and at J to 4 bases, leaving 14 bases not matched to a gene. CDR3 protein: CATVEAGVPSDTQYF. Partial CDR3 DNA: TGTGCCACTGTGGAGGCGGGGGTTCCCTCAGATACG.

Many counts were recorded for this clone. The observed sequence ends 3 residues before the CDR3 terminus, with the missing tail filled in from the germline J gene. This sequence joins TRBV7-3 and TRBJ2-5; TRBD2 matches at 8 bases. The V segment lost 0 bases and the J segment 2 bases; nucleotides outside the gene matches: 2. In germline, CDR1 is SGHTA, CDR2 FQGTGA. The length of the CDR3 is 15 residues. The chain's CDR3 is CASSLTAGAQETQYF. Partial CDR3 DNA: TGTGCCAGCAGCTTAACAGCGGGGGCTCAAGAGACC.

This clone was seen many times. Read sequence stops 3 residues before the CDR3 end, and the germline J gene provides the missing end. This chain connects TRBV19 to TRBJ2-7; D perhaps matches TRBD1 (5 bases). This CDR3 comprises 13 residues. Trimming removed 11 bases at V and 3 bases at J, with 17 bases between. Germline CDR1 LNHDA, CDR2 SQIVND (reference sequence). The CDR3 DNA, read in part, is TGTGCCGAGAACGGCAGGACACTCTACGAG. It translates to CAENGRTLYE. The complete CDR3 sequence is CAENGRTLYEQYF.

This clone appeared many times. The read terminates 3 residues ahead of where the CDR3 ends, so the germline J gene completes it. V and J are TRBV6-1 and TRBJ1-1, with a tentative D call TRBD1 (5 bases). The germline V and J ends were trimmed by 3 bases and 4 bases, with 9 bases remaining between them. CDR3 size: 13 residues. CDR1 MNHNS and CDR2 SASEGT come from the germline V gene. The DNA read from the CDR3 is TGTGCCAGCAGTGACCAGGGTGTCACTGAA. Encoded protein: CASSDQGVTE. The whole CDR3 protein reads CASSDQGVTEAFF.

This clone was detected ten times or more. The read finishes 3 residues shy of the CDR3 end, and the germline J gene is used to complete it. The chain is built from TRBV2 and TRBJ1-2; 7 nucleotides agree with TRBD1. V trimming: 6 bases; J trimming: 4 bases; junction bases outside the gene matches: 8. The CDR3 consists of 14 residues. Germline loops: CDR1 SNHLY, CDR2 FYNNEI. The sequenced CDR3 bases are TGTGCCAGCAGGGACAGGTTTGGGAGCTATGGC. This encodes CASRDRFGSYG. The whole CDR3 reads CASRDRFGSYGYTF.

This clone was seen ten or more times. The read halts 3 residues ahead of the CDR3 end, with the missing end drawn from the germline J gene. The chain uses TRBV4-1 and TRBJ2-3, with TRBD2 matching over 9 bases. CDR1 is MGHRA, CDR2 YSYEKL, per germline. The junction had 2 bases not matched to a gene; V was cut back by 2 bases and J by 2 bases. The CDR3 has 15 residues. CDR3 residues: CASSQLAGNTDTQYF. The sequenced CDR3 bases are TGCGCCAGCAGCCAACTAGCGGGAAACACAGATACG.

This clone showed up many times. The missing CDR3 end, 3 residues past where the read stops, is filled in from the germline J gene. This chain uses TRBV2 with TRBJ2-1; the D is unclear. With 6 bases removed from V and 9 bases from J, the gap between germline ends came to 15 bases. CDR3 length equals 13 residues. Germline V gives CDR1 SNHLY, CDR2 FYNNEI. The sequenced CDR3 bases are TGTGCCAGCAGGATCCTAGAGATGAGTGAG. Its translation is CASRILEMSE. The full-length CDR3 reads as CASRILEMSEQFF.

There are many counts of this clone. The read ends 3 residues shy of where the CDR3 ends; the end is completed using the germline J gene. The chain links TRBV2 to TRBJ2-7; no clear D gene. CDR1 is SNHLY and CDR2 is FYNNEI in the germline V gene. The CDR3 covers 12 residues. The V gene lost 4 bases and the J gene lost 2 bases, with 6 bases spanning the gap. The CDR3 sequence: CASSGLAYEQYF. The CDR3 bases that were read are TGTGCCAGCAGTGGGCTAGCCTACGAG. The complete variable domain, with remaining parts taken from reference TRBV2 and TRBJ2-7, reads EPEVTQTPSHQVTQMGQEVILRCVPISNHLYFYWYRQILGQKVEFLVSFYNNEISEKSEIFDDQFSVERPDGSNFTLKIRSTKLEDSAMYFCASSGLAYEQYFGPGTRLTVT.

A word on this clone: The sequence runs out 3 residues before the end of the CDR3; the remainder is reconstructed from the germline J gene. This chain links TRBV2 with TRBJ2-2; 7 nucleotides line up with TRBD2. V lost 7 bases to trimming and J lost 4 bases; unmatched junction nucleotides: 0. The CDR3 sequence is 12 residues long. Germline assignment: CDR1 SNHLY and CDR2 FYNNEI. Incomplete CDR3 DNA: TGTGCCAGCACGGGGGGCACCGGGGAG. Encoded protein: CASTGGTGE. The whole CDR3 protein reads CASTGGTGELFF. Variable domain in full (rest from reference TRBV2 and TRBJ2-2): EPEVTQTPSHQVTQMGQEVILRCVPISNHLYFYWYRQILGQKVEFLVSFYNNEISEKSEIFDDQFSVERPDGSNFTLKIRSTKLEDSAMYFCASTGGTGELFFGEGSRLTVL.

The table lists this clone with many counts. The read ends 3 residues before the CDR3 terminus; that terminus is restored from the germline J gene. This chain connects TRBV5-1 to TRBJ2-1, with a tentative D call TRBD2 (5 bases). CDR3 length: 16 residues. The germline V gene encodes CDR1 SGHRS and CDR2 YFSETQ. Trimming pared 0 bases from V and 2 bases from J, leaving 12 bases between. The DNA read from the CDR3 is TGCGCCAGCAGCTTGGGACTACCGAGTACCTACAATGAG. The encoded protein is CASSLGLPSTYNE. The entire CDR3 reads CASSLGLPSTYNEQFF.

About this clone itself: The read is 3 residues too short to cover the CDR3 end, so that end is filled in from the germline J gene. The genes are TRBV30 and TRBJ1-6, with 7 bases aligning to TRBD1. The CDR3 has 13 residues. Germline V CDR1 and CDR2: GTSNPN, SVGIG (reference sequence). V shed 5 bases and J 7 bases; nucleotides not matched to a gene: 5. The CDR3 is CAWGAGGNSPLHF. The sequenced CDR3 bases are TGTGCCTGGGGCGCAGGGGGGAATTCACCC.

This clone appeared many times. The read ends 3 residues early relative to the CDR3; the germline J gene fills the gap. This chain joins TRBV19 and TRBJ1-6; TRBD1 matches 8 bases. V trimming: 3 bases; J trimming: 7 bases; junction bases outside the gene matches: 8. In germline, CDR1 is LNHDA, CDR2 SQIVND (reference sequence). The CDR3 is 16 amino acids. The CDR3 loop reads CASSMGQGQANSPLHF. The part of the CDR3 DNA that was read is TGTGCCAGTAGTATGGGGCAGGGACAGGCGAATTCACCC.

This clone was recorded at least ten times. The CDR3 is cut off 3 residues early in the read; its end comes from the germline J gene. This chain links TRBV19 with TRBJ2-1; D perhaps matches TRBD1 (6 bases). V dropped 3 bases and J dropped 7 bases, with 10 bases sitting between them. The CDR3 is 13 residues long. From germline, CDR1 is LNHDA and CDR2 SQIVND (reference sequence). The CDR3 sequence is CASSITQGNEQFF. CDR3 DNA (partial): TGTGCCAGTAGTATTACCCAGGGGAATGAG.

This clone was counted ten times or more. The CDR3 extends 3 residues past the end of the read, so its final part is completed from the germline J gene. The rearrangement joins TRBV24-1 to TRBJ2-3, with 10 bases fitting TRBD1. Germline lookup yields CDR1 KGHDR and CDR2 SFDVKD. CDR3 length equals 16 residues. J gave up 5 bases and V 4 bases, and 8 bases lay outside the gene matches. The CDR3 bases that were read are TGTGCCACCAGTGACCTCGGGACAGGGGACCGAGATACG. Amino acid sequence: CATSDLGTGDRDT. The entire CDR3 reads CATSDLGTGDRDTQYF.

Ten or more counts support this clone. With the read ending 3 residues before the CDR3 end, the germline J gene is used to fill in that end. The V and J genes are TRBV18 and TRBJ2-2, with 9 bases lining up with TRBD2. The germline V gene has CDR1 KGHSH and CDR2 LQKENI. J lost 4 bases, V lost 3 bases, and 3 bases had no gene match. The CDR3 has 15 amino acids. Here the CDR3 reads CASSPEAGGTGELFF. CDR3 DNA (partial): TGTGCCAGCTCACCGGAAGCGGGGGGCACCGGGGAG.

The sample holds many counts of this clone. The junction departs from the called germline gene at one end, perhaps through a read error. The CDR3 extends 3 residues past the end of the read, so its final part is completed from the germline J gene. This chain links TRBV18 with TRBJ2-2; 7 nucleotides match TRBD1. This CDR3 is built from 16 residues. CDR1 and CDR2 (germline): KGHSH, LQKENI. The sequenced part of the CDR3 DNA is TGTGCCACCTCAGGACAGGCCAGGGGTGGCACCGGGGAG. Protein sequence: CATSGQARGGTGE. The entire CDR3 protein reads CATSGQARGGTGELFF.

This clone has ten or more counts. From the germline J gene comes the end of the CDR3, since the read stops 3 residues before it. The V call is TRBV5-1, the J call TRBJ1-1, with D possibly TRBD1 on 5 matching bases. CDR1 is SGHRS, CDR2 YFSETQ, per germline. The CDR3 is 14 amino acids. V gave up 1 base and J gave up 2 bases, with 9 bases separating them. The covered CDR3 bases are TGCGCCAGCAGCTTGAAAGACAGTAACACTGAA. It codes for CASSLKDSNTE. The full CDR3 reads CASSLKDSNTEAFF.

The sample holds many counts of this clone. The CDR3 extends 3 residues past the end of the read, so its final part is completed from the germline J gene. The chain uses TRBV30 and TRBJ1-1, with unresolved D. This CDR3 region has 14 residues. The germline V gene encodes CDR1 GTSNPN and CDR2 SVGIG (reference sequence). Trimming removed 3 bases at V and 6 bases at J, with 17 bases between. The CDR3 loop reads CAWRARRFGAEAFF. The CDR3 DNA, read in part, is TGTGCCTGGAGAGCAAGACGCTTCGGGGCTGAA.

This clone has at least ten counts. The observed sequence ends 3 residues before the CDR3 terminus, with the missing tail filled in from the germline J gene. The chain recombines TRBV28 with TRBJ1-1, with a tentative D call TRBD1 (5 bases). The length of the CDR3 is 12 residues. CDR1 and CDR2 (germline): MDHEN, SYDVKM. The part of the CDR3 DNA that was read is TGTGCCAGCAGTCAGACAGTTTACGAA. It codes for CASSQTVYE. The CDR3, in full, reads CASSQTVYEAFF.

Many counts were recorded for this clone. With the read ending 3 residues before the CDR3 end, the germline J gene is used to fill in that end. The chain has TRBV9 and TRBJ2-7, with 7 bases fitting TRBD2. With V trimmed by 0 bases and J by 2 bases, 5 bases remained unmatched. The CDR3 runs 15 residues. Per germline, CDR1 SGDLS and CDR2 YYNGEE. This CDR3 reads CASSVGGGMAYEQYF. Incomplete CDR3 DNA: TGTGCCAGCAGCGTAGGGGGGGGAATGGCCTACGAG.

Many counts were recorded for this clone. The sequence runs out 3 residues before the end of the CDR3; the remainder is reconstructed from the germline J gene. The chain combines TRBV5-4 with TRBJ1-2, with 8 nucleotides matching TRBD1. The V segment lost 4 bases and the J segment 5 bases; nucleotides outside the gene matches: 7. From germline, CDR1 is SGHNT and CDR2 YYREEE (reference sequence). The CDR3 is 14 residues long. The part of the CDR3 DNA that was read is TGTGCCAGCAGCACGACAGGGGAGAGATATGGC. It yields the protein CASSTTGERYG. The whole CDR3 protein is CASSTTGERYGYTF.

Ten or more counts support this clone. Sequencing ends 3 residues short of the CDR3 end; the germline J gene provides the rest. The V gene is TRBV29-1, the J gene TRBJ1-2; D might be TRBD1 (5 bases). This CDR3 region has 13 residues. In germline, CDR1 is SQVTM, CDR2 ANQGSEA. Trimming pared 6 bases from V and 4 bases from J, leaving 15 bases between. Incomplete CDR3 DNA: TGCAGCGTCGGGATGAGACAGAGCTATGGC. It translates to CSVGMRQSYG. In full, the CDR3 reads CSVGMRQSYGYTF.

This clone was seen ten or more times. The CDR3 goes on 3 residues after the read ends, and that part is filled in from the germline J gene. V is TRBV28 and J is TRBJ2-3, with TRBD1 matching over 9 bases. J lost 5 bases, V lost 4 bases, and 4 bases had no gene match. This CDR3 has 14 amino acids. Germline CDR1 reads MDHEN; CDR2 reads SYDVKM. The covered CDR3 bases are TGTGCCAGCAGTTCGGGACAGGGTGAAGATACG. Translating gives CASSSGQGEDT. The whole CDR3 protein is CASSSGQGEDTQYF.

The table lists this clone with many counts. CDR3 DNA, as far as it was read: TGTGCCAGCAGCGTAGAAACAGGGGGAAACACC. This codes for CASSVETGGNT. The CDR3, in full, reads CASSVETGGNTIYF. The chain links TRBV9 to TRBJ1-3; TRBD1 might be the D (6 bases). Read coverage stops 3 residues before the CDR3 terminus; the germline J gene supplies the remainder. This CDR3 is built from 14 residues. The V gene lost 0 bases and the J gene lost 4 bases, with 8 bases spanning the gap. Germline CDR1 and CDR2: SGDLS and YYNGEE.

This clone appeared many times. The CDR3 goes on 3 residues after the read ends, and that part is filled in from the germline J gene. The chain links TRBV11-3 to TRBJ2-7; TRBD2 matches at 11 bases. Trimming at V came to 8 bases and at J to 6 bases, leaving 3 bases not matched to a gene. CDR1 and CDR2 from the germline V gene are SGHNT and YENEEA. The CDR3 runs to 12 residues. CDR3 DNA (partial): TGTGCCAGCGGCGGGACTAGCGGCGAG. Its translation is CASGGTSGE. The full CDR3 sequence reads CASGGTSGEQYF.

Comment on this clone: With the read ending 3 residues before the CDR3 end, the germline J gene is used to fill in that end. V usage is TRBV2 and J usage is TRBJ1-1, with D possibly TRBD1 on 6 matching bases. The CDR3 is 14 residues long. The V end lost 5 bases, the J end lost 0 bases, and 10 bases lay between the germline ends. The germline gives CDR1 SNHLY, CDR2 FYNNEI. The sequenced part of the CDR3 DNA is TGTGCCAGCAGTCCCCGGACAGTGAACACTGAA. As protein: CASSPRTVNTE. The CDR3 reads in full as CASSPRTVNTEAFF.

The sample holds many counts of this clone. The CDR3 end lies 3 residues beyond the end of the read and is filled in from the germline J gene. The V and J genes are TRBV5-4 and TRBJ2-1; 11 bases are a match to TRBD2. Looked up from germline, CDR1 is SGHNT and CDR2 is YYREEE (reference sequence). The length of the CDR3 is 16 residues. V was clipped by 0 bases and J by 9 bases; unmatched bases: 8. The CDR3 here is CASSLDGSGRVLEQFF. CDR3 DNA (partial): TGTGCCAGCAGCTTGGATGGTAGCGGGAGGGTTCTTGAG.